This passage covers 26 T cell receptor beta chains from one sample sequenced in a study of T-cell reconstitution after alpha-beta-depleted transplantation in children. Unique molecular identifiers were incorporated when the TCRbeta library was constructed. TCRdb processed the PCR reads anew with MiXCR; each CDR3 protein has one entry. The sample has more than 200,000 distinct CDR3 sequences, 20% to 30% seen once. Sequenced material: PBMCs, mostly from graft donor cells, taken 360 days after TCRalphabeta/CD19-depleted stem cell transplant. The receptor set was obtained from a female patient between 2 and 15 years old who had a stem cell transplant for congenital amegakaryocytic thrombocytopenia, so the T cells may come from the graft donor.

This clonotype was seen ten or more times. CDR3: CASSLGQPQHF. The CDR3 DNA is TGTGCCAGCAGTTTGGGTCAGCCCCAGCATTTT. The chain recombines TRBV12-3 or TRBV12-4 with TRBJ1-5, with D unclear. The length of the CDR3 is 11 residues. Trimming took 3 bases from V and 6 from J, leaving 3 bases between them.

The chain employs TRBV10-3 and TRBJ2-2, with D possibly matching TRBD1 (6 bases). This CDR3 spans 17 amino acids. Germline-derived CDR1 and CDR2 are ENHRY and SYGVKD. V was clipped by 5 bases and J by 2 bases, with 18 bases between them. In DNA, the CDR3 is TGTGCCATCAGTCCGGGACACCCCTTGGGTAACACCGGGGAGCTGTTTTTT. Translation gives CAISPGHPLGNTGELFF.

The chain has TRBV20-1 and TRBJ2-1, with 15 bases that match TRBD2. V dropped 6 bases and J dropped 10; count of bases not matched to a gene: 10. Per the germline V gene, CDR1 is DFQATT and CDR2 is SNEGSKA (reference sequence). There are 15 residues in the CDR3. DNA of the CDR3: TGCAGTGCCGAAAAGGGACTAGCGGGAGGCGGGGAGCAGTTCTTC. It codes for CSAEKGLAGGGEQFF.

The genes are TRBV28 and TRBJ2-1; 7 bases match TRBD1. Germline values: CDR1 MDHEN, CDR2 SYDVKM. The CDR3 totals 15 residues. Trimming removed 6 bases from V and 2 bases from J; junction bases left unmatched: 7. As DNA, the CDR3 is TGTGCCAGCAGCCGTGTTGGGACAGCCTACAATGAGCAGTTCTTC. Translated: CASSRVGTAYNEQFF.

The chain is built from TRBV6-1 and TRBJ2-5, with 13 bases lining up with TRBD2. From germline, CDR1 is MNHNS and CDR2 SASEGT. The J segment lost 3 bases and the V segment lost 5 bases, leaving 6 bases of the junction unmatched. CDR3 length: 16 amino acids. The CDR3 coding sequence is TGTGCCAGCAGTAAGGGGACTAGCGGGGACAAAGAGACCCAGTACTTC. Protein: CASSKGTSGDKETQYF.

This clonotype showed up just a few times. V is TRBV12-3 or TRBV12-4 and J is TRBJ1-1; no definite D call. V lost 6 bases to trimming and J lost 0 bases, with 8 bases between them. This CDR3 comprises 13 residues. CDR3 coding DNA: TGTGCCAGCAGCACGAACGTGAACACTGAAGCTTTCTTT. It codes for CASSTNVNTEAFF.

The chain carries TRBV12-3 or TRBV12-4 and TRBJ1-2; D might be TRBD1 (5 bases). Trimming took 3 bases from V and 7 from J, leaving 15 bases between them. The CDR3 spans 14 residues. CDR3 sequence (DNA): TGTGCCAGCAGTTTGGTTGGGGGTATGGCTGGCTACACCTTC. Its translation: CASSLVGGMAGYTF.

This chain connects TRBV19 to TRBJ1-4, with 9 positions matching TRBD1. From germline, CDR1 is LNHDA and CDR2 SQIVND (reference sequence). The V gene end was trimmed by 2 bases and the J gene end by 6 bases; junction bases not matched to a gene: 7. The CDR3 length is 16 residues. CDR3 sequence (DNA): TGTGCCAGTAGTATACCCGGTCGGACAGGGGATGAAAAACTGTTTTTT. As protein: CASSIPGRTGDEKLFF.

This sequence joins TRBV6-6 and TRBJ1-4; D not certain. This CDR3 spans 11 amino acids. Trimming removed 3 bases at V and 7 bases at J, with 3 bases between. CDR1 MNHNY and CDR2 SVGAGI come from the germline V gene (reference sequence). Here the CDR3 DNA reads TGTGCCAGCAGTTATCCTGAAAAACTGTTTTTT. Translation: CASSYPEKLFF.

The chain carries TRBV6-2 or TRBV6-3 and TRBJ1-1; D ambiguous. CDR1 and CDR2 from the germline V gene are MNHEY and SVGEGT. The CDR3 covers 12 residues. V lost 5 bases and J 4 bases, leaving 8 bases between the germline ends. The CDR3 is CASSRGGTEAFF. Here the CDR3 DNA reads TGTGCCAGCAGTCGGGGTGGCACTGAAGCTTTCTTT.

This clonotype was recorded many times. The V gene is TRBV29-1, the J gene TRBJ2-5, with D possibly being TRBD1 (5 bases). CDR1 is SQVTM, CDR2 ANQGSEA, per germline. The ends were cut back, 8 bases at V and 1 base at J, with 11 bases in the middle. The CDR3 runs 12 residues. The CDR3 reads CSIQVSQETQYF. The DNA for the CDR3 is TGCAGCATACAGGTTTCCCAAGAGACCCAGTACTTC.

This clonotype was observed a few times. This chain connects TRBV4-1 to TRBJ2-5; no firm D call. CDR1 MGHRA and CDR2 YSYEKL come from the germline V gene. Trimming took 2 bases from V and 4 from J, leaving 14 bases between them. This CDR3 is 15 amino acids long. The CDR3 loop is CASSQLRIVGETQYF. The CDR3 region has the DNA TGCGCCAGCAGCCAACTGCGGATAGTGGGAGAGACCCAGTACTTC.

This clonotype was detected many times. The chain recombines TRBV14 with TRBJ2-5, with 12 bases that match TRBD2. This CDR3 region has 15 residues. The trim removed 1 base at V and 5 bases at J, leaving 2 bases unmatched. CDR1 and CDR2 from the germline V gene are SGHDN and FVKESK. The CDR3 DNA follows: TGTGCCAGCAGCCAAGGACTAGCGGGAGTCGAGACCCAGTACTTC. Amino acid sequence: CASSQGLAGVETQYF.

In its sample, this clonotype was seen a few times. The rearrangement joins TRBV10-3 to TRBJ2-7; TRBD2 matches 10 bases. CDR3 length: 17 residues. Losses at the gene ends were 0 bases for V and 3 bases for J; bases not matched to a gene: 8. CDR1 ENHRY and CDR2 SYGVKD come from the germline V gene. DNA of the CDR3: TGTGCCATCAGTGAGTCTCTCGGACTAGCGGAGGTCTACGAGCAGTACTTC. It codes for CAISESLGLAEVYEQYF.

In its sample, this clonotype was seen a few times. The gene calls are TRBV4-1 and TRBJ2-3; D is ambiguous. The CDR3 extends over 17 amino acids. Germline CDR1 MGHRA, CDR2 YSYEKL. Trimming pared 1 base from V and 4 bases from J, leaving 18 bases between. The CDR3: CASSQVATVTVADTQYF. The CDR3 DNA follows: TGCGCCAGCAGCCAAGTAGCCACAGTTACTGTAGCAGATACGCAGTATTTT.

This clonotype has just a few counts. This chain uses TRBV4-3 with TRBJ2-7; 7 bases line up with TRBD1. The CDR3 is 16 amino acids. Germline V gives CDR1 LGHNA, CDR2 YSLEER. J gave up 3 bases and V 0 bases, and 8 bases lay outside the gene matches. CDR3 sequence: CASSQDLGRGFYEQYF. CDR3 coding DNA: TGCGCCAGCAGCCAAGATCTCGGCAGGGGGTTCTACGAGCAGTACTTC.

This clonotype was seen repeatedly, ten times or more. J is TRBJ1-1 and V is TRBV12-3 or TRBV12-4; D not certain. The V and J ends lost 4 bases and 6 bases respectively, with 9 bases between them. The CDR3 is 12 amino acids. Written as DNA, the CDR3 is TGTGCCAGCAGTTCGCAGTCCGCTGAAGCTTTCTTT. Translation: CASSSQSAEAFF.

The CDR3 loop reads CASSLRVGGDSPLHF. DNA of the CDR3: TGTGCCAGCAGCTTACGGGTGGGGGGGGATTCACCCCTCCACTTT. The gene calls are TRBV7-2 and TRBJ1-6; D is perhaps TRBD1 (5 bases). Trimming cost V 2 bases and J 8 bases, with 13 bases left between them. Germline V gene data show CDR1 as SGHTA and CDR2 as FQGNSA. CDR3 length: 15 amino acids.

This sequence joins TRBV7-2 and TRBJ2-5; no clear D gene. V was clipped by 0 bases and J by 2 bases, with 4 bases between them. Germline V lookup: CDR1 SGHTA, CDR2 FQGNSA. CDR3 length: 13 amino acids. The DNA for the CDR3 is TGTGCCAGCAGCTTAGCGGCTCAAGAGACCCAGTACTTC. Protein: CASSLAAQETQYF.

This clonotype was picked up a small number of times. CDR3 nucleotides: TGTGCCAGCAGCACAGGGAACTTGAACACTGAAGCTTTCTTT. Translated: CASSTGNLNTEAFF. The V gene is TRBV7-8, the J gene TRBJ1-1; maybe TRBD1 (6 bases). Trimming took off 5 bases at V and 0 bases at J, with 10 bases between the two ends. The CDR3 is 14 amino acids. CDR1 and CDR2 (germline): SGHVS, FQNEAQ.

This clonotype was detected a few times. The V call is TRBV30, the J call TRBJ2-1; no firm D call. Germline assignment: CDR1 GTSNPN and CDR2 SVGIG (reference sequence). Trimming cost V 1 base and J 5 bases, with 18 bases left between them. The CDR3 consists of 16 residues. This CDR3 is CAWSDPRYISDNEQFF. The CDR3 coding sequence is TGTGCCTGGAGTGACCCGCGATATATCAGCGACAATGAGCAGTTCTTC.

The CDR3: CASSQAGGAGANVLTF. CDR3 DNA: TGTGCCAGCAGCCAAGCAGGGGGCGCTGGGGCCAACGTCCTGACTTTC. The chain carries TRBV3-1 and TRBJ2-6; 8 bases fit TRBD1. From germline, CDR1 is LGHDT and CDR2 YNNKEL (reference sequence). This CDR3 comprises 16 residues. The V segment lost 1 base and the J segment 2 bases; nucleotides outside the gene matches: 1.

Written as DNA, the CDR3 is TGTGCCAGCAGCTCCCAAACGAACACTGAAGCTTTCTTT. Protein: CASSSQTNTEAFF. The chain combines TRBV11-3 with TRBJ1-1; D gene unclear. Germline loops: CDR1 SGHNT, CDR2 YENEEA. V gave up 4 bases and J gave up 1 base, with 7 bases separating them. This CDR3 spans 13 amino acids.

This clonotype was detected many times. The chain is built from TRBV10-3 and TRBJ2-3; 11 positions agree with TRBD2. CDR3 length equals 16 residues. Trimming took 3 bases from V and 5 from J; bases not matched to a gene: 7. Germline CDR1 reads ENHRY; CDR2 reads SYGVKD. CDR3 bases: TGTGCCATCAGTGATTTAGCGGGGGGGCCGTTAGATACGCAGTATTTT. Protein: CAISDLAGGPLDTQYF.

J is TRBJ2-2 and V is TRBV20-1, with TRBD2 identical over 8 bases. The V segment lost 3 bases and the J segment 0 bases; nucleotides outside the gene matches: 3. Germline CDR1 DFQATT, CDR2 SNEGSKA (reference sequence). The CDR3 runs to 15 residues. Written as DNA, the CDR3 is TGCAGTGCTAGCGGGGGGGCCGCGAACACCGGGGAGCTGTTTTTT. This sequence encodes CSASGGAANTGELFF.

This chain uses TRBV7-9 with TRBJ1-4; D gene ambiguous. Germline V CDR1 and CDR2: SEHNR, FQNEAQ (reference sequence). Trimming left V 5 bases short and J 9 bases short, with 19 bases between. This CDR3 spans 15 amino acids. The CDR3 here is CASSPLGPSTQKLFF. The CDR3 DNA is TGTGCCAGCAGCCCTCTTGGGCCATCGACCCAAAAACTGTTTTTT.